This TCR beta chain was captured by sequencing in a study of blood T cells in healthy people across ages. Combining a sample-barcoded 5' primer with a J-beta primer mix, a second PCR ran for about 7 to 12 cycles. TCRdb ran MiXCR on the 5' RACE reads and lists one entry per CDR3 protein. The profile shows some 320,000 distinct CDR3 sequences, roughly 26% of them singletons. The sample holds a few counts of this clonotype. The CDR3 has 14 amino acids. Germline V gene sequence: CDR1 LGHNA, CDR2 YNFKEQ. V dropped 3 bases and J dropped 2; count of bases not matched to a gene: 4. J is TRBJ2-7 and V is TRBV4-2; 7 nucleotides match TRBD2. The TCR was taken from a woman in her seventies in good health. The sequencing sample was made of blood. The chain's CDR3 is CASSQYGGTYEQYF. Here the CDR3 DNA reads TGTGCCAGCAGCCAGTACGGGGGGACCTACGAGCAGTACTTC.